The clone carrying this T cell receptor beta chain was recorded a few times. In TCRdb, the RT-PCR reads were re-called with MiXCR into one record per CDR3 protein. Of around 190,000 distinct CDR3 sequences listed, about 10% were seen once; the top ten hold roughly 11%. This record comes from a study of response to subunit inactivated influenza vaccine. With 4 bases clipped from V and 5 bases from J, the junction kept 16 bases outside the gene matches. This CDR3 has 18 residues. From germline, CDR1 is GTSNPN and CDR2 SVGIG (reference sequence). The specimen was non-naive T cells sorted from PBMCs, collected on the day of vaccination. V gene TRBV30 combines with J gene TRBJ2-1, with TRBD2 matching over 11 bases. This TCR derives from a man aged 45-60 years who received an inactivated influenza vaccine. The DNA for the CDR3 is TGTGCCTGGATCCCCAGGGGGGCTAGCGGGAGGCCTAACAATGAGCAGTTCTTC. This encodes CAWIPRGASGRPNNEQFF.